This T cell receptor beta chain appears in the sequencing data of a study of early T cells in non-severe SARS-CoV-2 infection. Unique molecular identifiers were affixed to single, distinct cDNA molecules. Each CDR3 protein gets one entry after TCRdb re-called the 5' RACE reads with MiXCR. The table lists some 60,000 distinct CDR3 sequences, roughly a tenth of them singletons. V lost 1 base, J lost 4 bases, and 8 bases lay in between. CDR1 is KGHSH and CDR2 is LQKENI in the germline V gene. The CDR3 is made up of 14 amino acids. The sample holds many counts of this clonotype. The receptor was derived from an adult who was a healthcare worker with PCR-confirmed SARS-CoV-2 infection or an uninfected control (not recorded which). Input material: whole blood. V is TRBV18 and J is TRBJ2-4, with a tentative D call TRBD1 (6 bases). The CDR3 here is CASSPQGEKNIQYF. The CDR3 region has the DNA TGTGCCAGCTCACCACAGGGGGAGAAAAACATTCAGTACTTC.